This TCR beta chain is drawn from a study of regulatory T cells in long-lasting Graves disease. The count of this clonotype is one. Its antigen is unidentified. General study findings and limits: Sharing of public clonotypes was greater in persistent patients (2,741) than in new patients (around 1,000). Persistent disease preferred TRBV28, TRBJ1-2 and TRBJ2-5.

The V segment lost 4 bases and the J segment 5 bases; nucleotides outside the gene matches: 5. The CDR3 runs 13 residues. CDR1 and CDR2 from the germline V gene are DFQATT and SNEGSKA (reference sequence). Combining iRepertoire HTBI primers with Arm-PCR of CDR3 regions, the authors built TCR beta libraries. Original processing notes: Identification across samples found 50 to 80 TRBV and fewer than 15 TRBJ segments. One entry per CDR3 protein results from TCRdb running MiXCR on the multiplex PCR reads. The V and J calls come from TCRdb's annotation, not from the publication. This sample has approximately 400,000 distinct CDR3 sequences, with around 20% found just once. As for time point: persistent/refractory GD, antithyroid drugs over 5 years with positive TRAb. The TCR library was prepared using RNA isolated from PBMCs.

This TCR was sampled from a female donor with Graves disease. The sample was peripheral blood mononuclear cells (PBMCs), taken when the disease was refractory, from a patient treated with antithyroid drugs. The chain carries TRBV20-1 and TRBJ2-7; 10 bases map to TRBD2. CDR3 bases: TGCAGTGCTACTCTAGCGGGAGTAGACGAGCAGTACTTC. It encodes CSATLAGVDEQYF.